The text below deals with one T cell receptor (beta chain). The sample belongs to a study of Graves' ophthalmopathy and Graves' hyperthyroidism. V shed 8 bases and J shed 0 bases, with 23 bases lying between them. CDR1 is SNHLY, CDR2 FYNNEI, per germline. The CDR3 is 18 amino acids. Researchers took RNA transcripts and amplified TCR beta CDR3 regions from them. First-round RT-PCR employed HTBI primers, with a second-round multiplex PCR after it. TCRdb reprocessed the multiplex PCR reads via MiXCR and lists one record per CDR3 protein. The sample shows about 370,000 distinct CDR3 sequences, roughly 17% of them seen only once.

The clonotype originates from an adult woman with stable Graves' hyperthyroidism. Sequencing was done on a sample of peripheral blood. The genes are TRBV2 and TRBJ2-1, with D possibly matching TRBD2 (6 bases). The CDR3 DNA reads as TGTGCCAGCCTCGGGACTTTCCCCGACACGAGCTCCTACAATGAGCAGTTCTTC. It translates to CASLGTFPDTSSYNEQFF.